This TCR beta chain was identified during a study of blood T cell repertoires in COVID-19. Whole-study context: Samples taken during acute and convalescent COVID-19 were collected in the United States, Italy and Spain.

Donors were grouped by their self-reported clinical history. Cohort 3 donors were reported recovered after two negative PCRs, clearance, or symptom resolution. The table came from immunoSEQ multiplex PCR; TCRdb's copy has only in-frame clones and leaves some out. The sample consists of approximately 480,000 clones, around 90% of them appearing once. This CDR3 is built from 13 residues. Trimming at V came to 0 bases and at J to 9 bases, leaving 4 bases not matched to a gene. Germline V lookup: CDR1 GTSNPN, CDR2 SVGIG (reference sequence). The origin of this receptor is a woman aged 18-29 years who had recovered from COVID-19. The chain links TRBV30 to TRBJ2-1, with TRBD2 matching 8 bases. Sequenced material: PBMCs or T cells enriched from blood (not recorded which). The DNA for the CDR3 is TGTGCCTGGAGTGTGACTAGCGCCGGTGAGCAGTTCTTC. Translating gives CAWSVTSAGEQFF.